Below are 31 T cell receptor beta chains sequenced from a single sample in a study of molecular identifiers for immune sequencing clone quantification. TCRdb used MiXCR to reprocess the PCR reads, holding one entry per CDR3 protein. The table records about 630,000 distinct CDR3 sequences, 25% of them present only once. Sequencing used naive CD8+ T cells from blood, with Jurkat cell RNA spiked in. Subset reported: FACS-sorted CD8+CD4-CCR7+CD45RA+ naive T cells. These receptors all stem from a human donor in good health. Some libraries in this study had Jurkat cell RNA spiked in.

This clonotype was recorded many times. The chain carries TRBV5-6 and TRBJ2-5, with 8 bases fitting TRBD1. J lost 5 bases, V lost 3 bases, and 9 bases had no gene match. Germline V gene sequence: CDR1 SGHDT, CDR2 YYEEEE. The CDR3 is 15 amino acids. The CDR3: CASSSGQGAGETQYF. The CDR3 DNA reads as TGTGCCAGCAGCTCCGGACAGGGCGCGGGGGAGACCCAGTACTTC.

The rearrangement links TRBV27 to TRBJ1-5; D remains unclear. This CDR3 has 14 residues. Germline CDR1 is MNHEY and CDR2 is SMNVEV (reference sequence). Trimming shortened V by 5 bases and J by 7 bases, and 15 bases separated the two germline ends. DNA for the CDR3: TGTGCCAGCAGTGTTTCAGATTTTGGCCAGCCCCAGCATTTT. It is translated as CASSVSDFGQPQHF.

This clonotype has just a few counts. The rearrangement uses TRBV11-2 and TRBJ1-1; D is ambiguous. The CDR3 length is 12 residues. V was pared by 8 bases and J by 0 bases, with 7 bases between. Germline values: CDR1 SGHAT, CDR2 FQNNGV. The CDR3 DNA sequence: TGTGCCAGCGGATCTATGAACACTGAAGCTTTCTTT. Its translation is CASGSMNTEAFF.

The V call is TRBV27, the J call TRBJ1-2; 8 nucleotides agree with TRBD1. The CDR3 covers 14 residues. The V and J ends lost 3 bases and 4 bases, in that order; junction bases with no gene match: 4. Germline values: CDR1 MNHEY, CDR2 SMNVEV (reference sequence). CDR3 sequence: CASSLFGTGYGYTF. The CDR3 nucleotides are TGTGCCAGCAGTTTGTTCGGGACAGGCTATGGCTACACCTTC.

This clonotype has more than one count but fewer than ten. This chain connects TRBV10-3 to TRBJ2-5, with D possibly matching TRBD2 (6 bases). V lost 0 bases and J 2 bases, leaving 10 bases between the germline ends. The CDR3 is made up of 15 amino acids. Per germline, CDR1 ENHRY and CDR2 SYGVKD. DNA for the CDR3: TGTGCCATCAGTGAGTCAGGTAGCGGACAAGAGACCCAGTACTTC. The encoded protein is CAISESGSGQETQYF.

This clonotype appeared many times. J is TRBJ2-3 and V is TRBV7-9, with D hard to call. V gave up 4 bases and J gave up 2 bases, with 7 bases separating them. This CDR3 spans 13 amino acids. Germline CDR1 reads SEHNR; CDR2 reads FQNEAQ (reference sequence). This chain's CDR3 is CASSSPLTDTQYF. DNA of the CDR3: TGTGCCAGCAGCTCCCCACTCACAGATACGCAGTATTTT.

In this sample, this clonotype turned up many times. The chain combines TRBV7-3 with TRBJ1-5; D possibly corresponds to TRBD1 (6 bases). CDR3 length equals 17 residues. Per germline, CDR1 SGHTA and CDR2 FQGTGA. The V gene lost 1 base and the J gene lost 2 bases, with 15 bases spanning the gap. This CDR3 reads CASSLRGADSCNQPQHF. The CDR3 DNA sequence: TGTGCCAGCAGCTTAAGGGGGGCTGATAGTTGCAATCAGCCCCAGCATTTT.

This clonotype was detected a few times. V usage is TRBV11-2 and J usage is TRBJ2-1; weak D call: TRBD2 (5 bases). Germline CDR1 and CDR2: SGHAT and FQNNGV. V was pared by 5 bases and J by 7 bases, with 12 bases between. The CDR3 sequence is 13 residues long. DNA of the CDR3: TGTGCCAGCAGCATTGGACTGACGAATGAGCAGTTCTTC. This encodes CASSIGLTNEQFF.

J is TRBJ2-1 and V is TRBV20-1; 12 bases line up with TRBD2. Trimming took 0 bases from V and 9 from J; bases not matched to a gene: 12. CDR3 size: 17 residues. Germline V lookup: CDR1 DFQATT, CDR2 SNEGSKA (reference sequence). CDR3 residues: CSARETSGGHSNGEQFF. The DNA for the CDR3 is TGCAGTGCTAGAGAGACTAGCGGGGGCCATTCAAACGGTGAGCAGTTCTTC.

This clonotype was picked up a small number of times. The chain couples TRBV15 to TRBJ1-1; D unresolved. V lost 0 bases, J lost 10 bases, and 15 bases lay in between. Germline CDR1 LNHNV, CDR2 YYDKDF (reference sequence). The CDR3 has 14 amino acids. Written as DNA, the CDR3 is TGTGCCACCAGCAGAGAGGGTCTCAGAGAGGTAGCTTTCTTT. This sequence encodes CATSREGLREVAFF.

About this clonotype: Sequence at one end of the junction differs from germline and may be a read error. This chain uses TRBV19 with TRBJ1-4, with TRBD1 as a possible D gene (5 bases). Germline V CDR1 and CDR2: LNHDA, SQIVND (reference sequence). CDR3 length equals 18 residues. Here the CDR3 reads CARIQVLKGLSTNEKLLF. The CDR3, as DNA: TGTGCCCGAATACAGGTCCTGAAAGGCCTTTCAACTAATGAAAAACTGCTTTTT.

J is TRBJ2-5 and V is TRBV27; TRBD1 agrees at 7 bases. The CDR3 is 15 residues long. V dropped 4 bases and J dropped 5; count of bases not matched to a gene: 10. CDR1 is MNHEY, CDR2 SMNVEV, per germline (reference sequence). The CDR3 spells CASSSLSQGSETQYF. CDR3 bases: TGTGCCAGCAGTTCTCTCTCACAGGGGTCGGAGACCCAGTACTTC.

This clonotype has just a few counts. V usage is TRBV9 and J usage is TRBJ2-3; 10 nucleotides align to TRBD2. The J segment lost 0 bases and the V segment lost 3 bases, leaving 4 bases of the junction unmatched. Germline CDR1 reads SGDLS; CDR2 reads YYNGEE. The CDR3 is 16 residues long. DNA of the CDR3: TGTGCCAGCAGCGCCATTAGCGGGGGGAGCACAGATACGCAGTATTTT. This codes for CASSAISGGSTDTQYF.

Ten or more counts support this clonotype. The V call is TRBV27, the J call TRBJ2-3; no clear D gene. CDR3 length: 15 residues. Between the trimmed V and J ends, which lost 5 bases and 0 bases, there was a span of 12 bases. Germline assignment: CDR1 MNHEY and CDR2 SMNVEV (reference sequence). Here the CDR3 DNA reads TGTGCCAGCAGTATCCCACCGGGTAGCACAGATACGCAGTATTTT. Residues: CASSIPPGSTDTQYF.

This clonotype was seen a handful of times. J is TRBJ1-2 and V is TRBV19; D ambiguous. In germline, CDR1 is LNHDA, CDR2 SQIVND (reference sequence). V was trimmed by 5 bases and J by 0 bases, leaving 13 bases between them. The CDR3 extends over 15 amino acids. The CDR3 sequence: CASSFGSPTNYGYTF. The CDR3 region has the DNA TGTGCCAGTAGTTTCGGCTCTCCTACTAACTATGGCTACACCTTC.

This clonotype occurred many times. V is TRBV4-1 and J is TRBJ1-3; D not resolved. Germline CDR1 is MGHRA and CDR2 is YSYEKL. The CDR3 extends over 16 amino acids. V lost 0 bases, J lost 2 bases, and 11 bases lay in between. CDR3 DNA: TGCGCCAGCAGCCAAGATCGCCCCCCCCCTGGAAACACCATATATTTT. Amino acid sequence: CASSQDRPPPGNTIYF.

In its sample, this clonotype was seen a few times. The chain couples TRBV24-1 to TRBJ2-3; 12 bases align to TRBD2. The CDR3 runs 19 residues. Germline V gives CDR1 KGHDR, CDR2 SFDVKD. The V segment lost 3 bases and the J segment 0 bases; nucleotides outside the gene matches: 9. The CDR3 DNA reads as TGTGCCACCAGTGATGCCGGGACAGGGACTAGCGGGAGCACAGATACGCAGTATTTT. This translates into CATSDAGTGTSGSTDTQYF.

V is TRBV27 and J is TRBJ2-7, with D unclear. Germline assignment: CDR1 MNHEY and CDR2 SMNVEV (reference sequence). Trimming cost V 6 bases and J 1 base, with 13 bases left between them. The CDR3 is 14 amino acids. CDR3 region: CASSPYTPSYEQYF. CDR3 bases: TGTGCCAGCAGCCCCTATACGCCGTCCTACGAGCAGTACTTC.

This clonotype was observed a few times. This chain joins TRBV6-5 and TRBJ2-3; possible D gene TRBD2, 5 bases. With 0 bases removed from V and 2 bases from J, the gap between germline ends came to 12 bases. Per germline, CDR1 MNHEY and CDR2 SVGAGI. The CDR3 is made up of 16 amino acids. The CDR3 sequence: CASSYSTITSTDTQYF. CDR3 sequence (DNA): TGTGCCAGCAGTTACTCGACTATCACCTCCACAGATACGCAGTATTTT.

The rearrangement uses TRBV7-6 and TRBJ2-7; perhaps D is TRBD1 or TRBD2 (5 bases each). The CDR3 contains 14 residues. V was clipped by 5 bases and J by 5 bases, with 16 bases between them. Germline V CDR1 and CDR2: SGHVS, FNYEAQ. In DNA form, the CDR3 reads TGTGCCAGCAGCCCAGGGACCAACCCCGACGAGCAGTACTTC. It translates to CASSPGTNPDEQYF.

This clonotype was detected only a few times. The chain combines TRBV7-9 with TRBJ2-3; a possible D gene is TRBD1 (5 bases). Looked up from germline, CDR1 is SEHNR and CDR2 is FQNEAQ (reference sequence). CDR3 length equals 13 residues. V gave up 3 bases and J gave up 9 bases, with 13 bases separating them. CDR3 in amino acids: CASSLRGTGTQYF. CDR3 sequence (DNA): TGTGCCAGCAGCTTGAGAGGCACAGGCACGCAGTATTTT.

The chain combines TRBV27 with TRBJ2-7; D gene unclear. With 2 bases removed from V and 6 bases from J, the gap between germline ends came to 17 bases. The CDR3 is made up of 15 amino acids. The germline gives CDR1 MNHEY, CDR2 SMNVEV (reference sequence). DNA of the CDR3: TGTGCCAGCAGTTTAGTAGGCCCCGAGGTCTCCGAGCAGTACTTC. The encoded protein is CASSLVGPEVSEQYF.

Of note for this clonotype: A much bigger clone sits one base away, suggesting this may be a read error. The V and J genes are TRBV4-2 and TRBJ2-7, with 11 bases that match TRBD2. CDR3 length equals 17 residues. Germline CDR1 LGHNA, CDR2 YNFKEQ. CDR3 sequence reads: CASSQATGTSGAYEQCF. In nucleotides, the CDR3 is TGTGCCAGCAGCCAAGCGACGGGGACTAGCGGTGCCTACGAGCAGTGCTTC.

This clonotype was detected ten times or more. This chain links TRBV7-2 with TRBJ2-7; D remains unclear. The CDR3 covers 13 residues. V was shortened by 4 bases and J by 7 bases, with 14 bases between the two germline ends. From germline, CDR1 is SGHTA and CDR2 FQGNSA. The CDR3 DNA reads TGTGCCAGCAGCTCGGCTCTTTACGATGAGCAGTACTTC. It codes for CASSSALYDEQYF. The whole variable domain, remainder taken from reference TRBV7-2 and TRBJ2-7, is GAGVSQSPSNKVTEKGKDVELRCDPISGHTALYWYRQSLGQGLEFLIYFQGNSAPDKSGLPSDRFSAERTGGSVSTLTIQRTQQEDSAVYLCASSSALYDEQYFGPGTRLTVT.

This chain uses TRBV5-1 with TRBJ1-1; unclear D gene. Trimming took 4 bases from V and 0 from J, leaving 10 bases between them. CDR1 is SGHRS and CDR2 is YFSETQ in the germline V gene. The CDR3 totals 14 residues. Written as DNA, the CDR3 is TGCGCCAGCAGCCCAGGACGGCTGAACACTGAAGCTTTCTTT. It translates to CASSPGRLNTEAFF.

As concerns this clonotype: One base away lies a much larger clone, so this may be a sequencing read error. The genes are TRBV29-1 and TRBJ1-1, with 7 bases matching TRBD1. Germline V gene sequence: CDR1 SQVTM, CDR2 ANQGSEA. With 7 bases clipped from V and 4 bases from J, the junction kept 12 bases outside the gene matches. The CDR3 extends over 14 amino acids. The CDR3, as DNA: TGCAGCGCTGGACAGGAGGCGTTTAGCACTGAAGCTTTCTTT. Translating it yields CSAGQEAFSTEAFF. The full variable domain, with the rest looked up from reference TRBV29-1 and TRBJ1-1, is SAVISQKPSRDICQRGTSLTIQCQVDSQVTMMFWYRQQPGQSLTLIATANQGSEATYESGFVIDKFPISRPNLTFSTLTVSNMSPEDSSIYLCSAGQEAFSTEAFFGQGTRLTVV.

Many counts were recorded for this clonotype. The V and J genes are TRBV23-1 and TRBJ2-5, with 7 nucleotides matching TRBD1. TRBV23-1 is an open reading frame whose function is uncertain. The CDR3 spans 16 residues. Germline trimming cut 2 bases from V and 2 bases from J; bases unmatched to any gene: 8. The CDR3: CASSQRRDRNQETQYF. For the CDR3, the DNA is TGCGCCAGCAGTCAACGCCGGGACAGAAATCAAGAGACCCAGTACTTC.

As to this clonotype: A much larger clone lies one base from this, so it may be a read error. This chain uses TRBV28 with TRBJ1-1, with D possibly TRBD1 on 6 matching bases. The germline gives CDR1 MDHEN, CDR2 SYDVKM. Trimming removed 2 bases from V and 3 bases from J, with 13 bases in between. The CDR3 consists of 15 residues. The CDR3 spells CASSLIPGVDTEAFF. CDR3 nucleotides: TGTGCCAGCAGTTTAATTCCAGGGGTGGACACTGAAGCTTTCTTT.

Notes on this clonotype: A clone one base away is much larger, so this may be a read error. The rearrangement links TRBV30 to TRBJ2-6, with unresolved D. The CDR3 spans 18 residues. V lost 3 bases to trimming and J lost 0 bases, with 18 bases between them. Looked up from germline, CDR1 is GTSNPN and CDR2 is SVGIG (reference sequence). Here the CDR3 DNA reads TGTGCCTGGAGATATCCCGAGCAGGTCCACTCTGGGGCCAACGTCCTGACTTTC. As protein: CAWRYPEQVHSGANVLTF. Drawing the rest from reference TRBV30 and TRBJ2-6, the complete variable domain is SQTIHQWPATLVQPVGSPLSLECTVEGTSNPNLYWYRQAAGRGLQLLFYSVGIGQISSEVPQNLSASRPQDRQFILSSKKLLLSDSGFYLCAWRYPEQVHSGANVLTFGAGSRLTVL.

The chain links TRBV20-1 to TRBJ2-7; D not certain. The germline V and J ends were trimmed by 6 bases and 0 bases, with 15 bases remaining between them. CDR3 length: 14 residues. Germline V gene lookup returns CDR1 DFQATT and CDR2 SNEGSKA (reference sequence). The CDR3 is CSAILVQISYEQYF. CDR3 DNA sequence: TGCAGTGCCATCTTGGTACAGATCTCCTACGAGCAGTACTTC.

The chain has TRBV19 and TRBJ2-7, with 9 positions matching TRBD1. The CDR3 loop spans 15 amino acids. Germline-derived CDR1 and CDR2 are LNHDA and SQIVND (reference sequence). V was clipped by 5 bases and J by 2 bases; unmatched bases: 7. CDR3 in amino acids: CASSVGQGLTYEQYF. In nucleotides, the CDR3 is TGTGCCAGTAGTGTGGGACAGGGCCTCACCTACGAGCAGTACTTC.